A single sample is the source of the 17 T cell receptor beta chains below, sequenced in a study of T cells in Graves' hyperthyroidism and ophthalmopathy. The investigators amplified TCR beta CDR3 regions from RNA transcripts. A first-round RT-PCR of the TCR CDR3 used the HTBI primer set. TCRdb processed the multiplex PCR reads anew with MiXCR; each CDR3 protein has one entry. This repertoire shows 200,000 to 250,000 distinct CDR3 sequences, about 24% found once; its top ten account for about a third. Input material: blood. These receptors were collected from a woman in her forties with Graves' ophthalmopathy.

The chain couples TRBV28 to TRBJ1-1; 7 nucleotides align to TRBD1. The germline V gene has CDR1 MDHEN and CDR2 SYDVKM. V lost 2 bases to trimming and J lost 0 bases; unmatched junction nucleotides: 6. This CDR3 has 16 residues. CDR3 sequence (DNA): TGTGCCAGCAGTTTAAACAGGGGATCTCTGAACACTGAAGCTTTCTTT. Translated, it gives CASSLNRGSLNTEAFF. The full variable domain, rest sourced from reference TRBV28 and TRBJ1-1, is DVKVTQSSRYLVKRTGEKVFLECVQDMDHENMFWYRQDPGLGLRLIYFSYDVKMKEKGDIPEGYSVSREKKERFSLILESASTNQTSMYLCASSLNRGSLNTEAFFGQGTRLTVV.

The V gene is TRBV4-1, the J gene TRBJ2-7, with D possibly being TRBD2 (6 bases). Per the germline V gene, CDR1 is MGHRA and CDR2 is YSYEKL. V lost 0 bases and J lost 1, with 19 bases in between. The CDR3 length is 18 residues. Here the CDR3 reads CASSQDPGSDFSSYEQYF. In DNA, the CDR3 is TGCGCCAGCAGCCAAGATCCCGGGAGCGATTTCTCTTCCTACGAGCAGTACTTC.

Many counts were recorded for this clonotype. The rearrangement links TRBV4-1 to TRBJ2-2; D not resolved. Germline V lookup: CDR1 MGHRA, CDR2 YSYEKL. Trimming shortened V by 1 base and J by 6 bases, and 6 bases separated the two germline ends. The CDR3 loop spans 13 amino acids. The CDR3 region is CASSQVQSGELFF. CDR3 DNA sequence: TGCGCCAGCAGCCAAGTACAATCCGGGGAGCTGTTTTTT.

In this sample, this clonotype turned up many times. The chain joins TRBV5-1 to TRBJ1-1; possibly TRBD1 for D (5 bases). The CDR3 contains 15 residues. Germline CDR1 and CDR2: SGHRS and YFSETQ. Deletions cut 5 bases from V and 0 bases from J, with 14 bases between. This CDR3 is CASRQGASLNTEAFF. The CDR3, as DNA: TGCGCCAGCAGGCAGGGCGCATCCCTGAACACTGAAGCTTTCTTT.

This clonotype was observed many times. The V and J genes are TRBV20-1 and TRBJ2-7; TRBD1 agrees at 8 bases. This CDR3 region has 13 residues. V lost 5 bases to trimming and J lost 5 bases; unmatched junction nucleotides: 8. CDR1 and CDR2 (germline): DFQATT, SNEGSKA (reference sequence). The CDR3 loop reads CSALAPDRDEQYF. The CDR3 nucleotides are TGCAGTGCTCTCGCTCCGGACAGGGACGAGCAGTACTTC.

This clonotype has at least ten counts. The chain couples TRBV28 to TRBJ2-7; 8 nucleotides align to TRBD1. The CDR3 runs 15 residues. CDR1 is MDHEN, CDR2 SYDVKM, per germline. V lost 2 bases to trimming and J lost 0 bases; unmatched junction nucleotides: 3. The CDR3 here is CASSLGGQGSYEQYF. CDR3 DNA sequence: TGTGCCAGCAGTTTAGGTGGACAGGGCTCCTACGAGCAGTACTTC.

This clonotype has more than one count but fewer than ten. One base away lies a much larger clone, so this may be a sequencing read error. The V gene is TRBV29-1, the J gene TRBJ2-2, with D perhaps TRBD2 (5 bases). The CDR3 length is 12 residues. From germline, CDR1 is SQVTM and CDR2 ANQGSEA. CDR3 sequence reads: CSVLHSTGKLFF. In DNA, the CDR3 is TGCAGCGTCCTCCATAGCACCGGGAAGCTGTTTTTT.

This clonotype showed up many times. The V gene is TRBV4-1, the J gene TRBJ2-5, with 7 nucleotides matching TRBD2. In germline, CDR1 is MGHRA, CDR2 YSYEKL. The CDR3 extends over 16 amino acids. V lost 3 bases to trimming and J lost 2 bases; unmatched junction nucleotides: 9. The CDR3 sequence: CASSQSPGLKQETQYF. CDR3 DNA sequence: TGCGCCAGCAGCCAGTCCCCGGGACTAAAACAAGAGACCCAGTACTTC.

This clonotype was seen repeatedly, ten times or more. The germline gene is not matched at one end of the junction; a read error may be the cause. V and J are TRBV27 and TRBJ1-2, with D hard to call. CDR1 is MNHEY and CDR2 is SMNVEV in the germline V gene (reference sequence). The CDR3 has 17 residues. The CDR3 DNA reads TGTGCCAGCGGTTTGTGGGGAGGGAAAGAGGTTGAGGAGGGCTACACCTTC. This encodes CASGLWGGKEVEEGYTF.

About this clonotype: The junction and the germline gene differ at one end; a read error may be behind it. The rearrangement joins TRBV7-8 to TRBJ2-7; D unclear. The CDR3 loop spans 13 amino acids. CDR1 and CDR2 from the germline V gene are SGHVS and FQNEAQ. This chain's CDR3 is CASSLSRGYEQCF. In nucleotides, the CDR3 is TGTGCCAGCAGCCTCAGCCGTGGGTACGAGCAGTGCTTC.

This clonotype was observed at least ten times. The rearrangement links TRBV6-5 to TRBJ1-5; D gene ambiguous. CDR1 MNHEY and CDR2 SVGAGI come from the germline V gene. This CDR3 is 15 amino acids long. V was cut by 8 bases and J by 0 bases, with 14 bases left in between. The CDR3 nucleotides read TGTGCCAGCGCGAACTGGGGAGATAGCAATCAGCCCCAGCATTTT. The encoded protein is CASANWGDSNQPQHF.

Many counts were recorded for this clonotype. This chain uses TRBV7-9 with TRBJ2-7; D gene uncertain. The CDR3 is 14 amino acids. Germline CDR1 SEHNR, CDR2 FQNEAQ (reference sequence). The V end was cut by 2 bases, the J end by 5 bases, with 13 bases between. DNA for the CDR3: TGTGCCAGCAGCTTAAATACGGGTCGGGACGAGCAGTACTTC. This codes for CASSLNTGRDEQYF.

This clonotype was observed many times. The CDR3 DNA is TGCAGTGCTAGAGATCCGGGGTCAGCCTCCTACGAGCAGTACTTC. It is translated as CSARDPGSASYEQYF. The gene calls are TRBV20-1 and TRBJ2-7; a possible D gene is TRBD2 (5 bases). Trimming cost V 0 bases and J 0 bases, with 12 bases left between them. The CDR3 covers 15 residues. The germline V gene has CDR1 DFQATT and CDR2 SNEGSKA (reference sequence).

This clonotype was found many times. V and J are TRBV6-5 and TRBJ2-3; D is ambiguous. The ends were cut back, 5 bases at V and 4 bases at J, with 13 bases in the middle. Germline-derived CDR1 and CDR2 are MNHEY and SVGAGI. This CDR3 spans 14 amino acids. CDR3: CASSIFRSADTQYF. The CDR3 bases are TGTGCCAGCAGTATTTTTAGGAGTGCAGATACGCAGTATTTT.

This clonotype was recorded at least ten times. The genes are TRBV6-5 and TRBJ1-3; the D gene is possibly TRBD1 (6 bases). The V and J ends lost 4 bases and 3 bases respectively, with 13 bases between them. CDR3 size: 15 residues. The germline gives CDR1 MNHEY, CDR2 SVGAGI. CDR3 nucleotide sequence: TGTGCCAGCAGTTCACCGGGACACCTTGGAAACACCATATATTTT. Amino acids: CASSSPGHLGNTIYF.

This clonotype was observed at least ten times. The V gene is TRBV5-1, the J gene TRBJ2-5; D may be TRBD1 (5 bases). V dropped 0 bases and J dropped 4 bases, with 7 bases sitting between them. The CDR3 runs 13 residues. CDR1 SGHRS and CDR2 YFSETQ come from the germline V gene. CDR3 DNA: TGCGCCAGCAGCTTGGGGCAGGGAGAGACCCAGTACTTC. Residues: CASSLGQGETQYF.

At least ten counts were recorded for this clonotype. J is TRBJ1-1 and V is TRBV6-5; D ambiguous. Germline V gene data show CDR1 as MNHEY and CDR2 as SVGAGI. V was shortened by 10 bases and J by 8 bases, with 20 bases between the two germline ends. The CDR3 consists of 13 residues. CDR3 in amino acids: CATDTVVPGEAFF. DNA for the CDR3: TGTGCCACTGACACTGTCGTACCCGGGGAAGCTTTCTTT.